This T cell receptor (beta chain) was found in a study of chronic HIV infection and antiretroviral therapy. TCRdb reprocessed the 5' RACE reads via MiXCR and lists one record per CDR3 protein. The table has 30,000 to 35,000 distinct CDR3 sequences, around 8.6% seen once. There are a few counts of this clonotype. Per the germline V gene, CDR1 is SQVTM and CDR2 is ANQGSEA. The ends lost 6 bases at V and 8 bases at J; junction bases unmatched: 1. CDR3 length equals 12 residues. The receptor was isolated from an adult who had HIV and had not received antiretroviral therapy, or was an uninfected healthy control (not recorded which). The sequencing sample was made of peripheral blood. The rearrangement joins TRBV29-1 to TRBJ2-6, with 10 bases that match TRBD1. The CDR3 loop is CSVTGGPNVLTF. As DNA, the CDR3 is TGCAGCGTGACAGGGGGCCCCAACGTCCTGACTTTC.